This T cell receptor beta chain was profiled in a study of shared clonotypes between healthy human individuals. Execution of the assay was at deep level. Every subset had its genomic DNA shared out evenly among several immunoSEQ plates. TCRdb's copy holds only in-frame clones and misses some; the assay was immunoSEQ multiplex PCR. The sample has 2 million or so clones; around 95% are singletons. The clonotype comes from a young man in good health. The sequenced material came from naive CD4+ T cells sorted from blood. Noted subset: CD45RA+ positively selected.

This CDR3 reads CASSGRTSGGAEQYF. In nucleotides, the CDR3 is TGCGCCAGCAGCGGAAGGACTAGCGGGGGTGCCGAGCAGTACTTC. The chain recombines TRBV5-1 with TRBJ2-7; 13 bases line up with TRBD2. The germline gives CDR1 SGHRS, CDR2 YFSETQ. The CDR3 sequence is 15 residues long. J gave up 6 bases and V 4 bases, and 7 bases lay outside the gene matches.